A single sample is the source of the 29 T cell receptor beta chains below, sequenced in a study of cytomegalovirus exposure and HLA in healthy donors. The PCR employed 60 Vbeta primers together with 13 Jbeta primers. Method: immunoSEQ multiplex PCR; TCRdb's copy keeps in-frame clones and lacks some. This table holds about 200,000 clones, approximately 80% found once. The sample consisted of PBMCs. The receptors derive from a man aged 25 to 40 in good health and CMV-seronegative.

Turning to this clone: The sample holds other DNA sequences that translate to the same CDR3. V is TRBV6-5 and J is TRBJ1-6; D not resolved. In germline, CDR1 is MNHEY, CDR2 SVGAGI. The CDR3 is made up of 15 amino acids. Between the trimmed V and J ends, which lost 2 bases and 1 base, there was a span of 6 bases. CDR3: CASSYRESYNSPLHF. The CDR3 DNA follows: TGTGCCAGCAGTTACAGGGAGTCCTATAATTCACCCCTCCACTTT.

The V call is TRBV11-3, the J call TRBJ2-7; tentatively, D is TRBD1 (5 bases). Trimming left V 2 bases short and J 4 bases short, with 18 bases between. This CDR3 has 16 amino acids. Germline V gives CDR1 SGHNT, CDR2 YENEEA. The CDR3 DNA follows: TGTGCCAGCAGCTTACGCCCCAGGGTAAATTTTTACGAGCAGTACTTC. It codes for CASSLRPRVNFYEQYF.

This clone was detected a few times. The chain joins TRBV6-6 to TRBJ1-5, with D unresolved. Trimming took 0 bases from V and 7 from J, leaving 13 bases between them. CDR1 MNHNY and CDR2 SVGAGI come from the germline V gene (reference sequence). The CDR3 has 15 amino acids. The CDR3 sequence: CASSYSGGSGQPQHF. CDR3 DNA sequence: TGTGCCAGCAGTTACTCCGGAGGATCAGGACAGCCCCAGCATTTT.

A remark on this clone: A junction boundary mismatches the germline segment, possibly from a read error. This rearrangement joins TRBV7-9 to TRBJ2-6; perhaps TRBD1 as D (5 bases). The CDR3 spans 14 residues. Germline-derived CDR1 and CDR2 are SEHNR and FQNEAQ (reference sequence). CDR3 amino acids: CASSWVSGASVLTF. The CDR3 DNA is TGTGCCAGCAGCTGGGTCTCTGGGGCCAGCGTCCTGACTTTC.

The chain joins TRBV6-1 to TRBJ2-5; TRBD1 might be the D (6 bases). This CDR3 comprises 13 residues. V lost 5 bases and J 3 bases, leaving 10 bases between the germline ends. Looked up from germline, CDR1 is MNHNS and CDR2 is SASEGT. This chain's CDR3 is CASSQGIKETQYF. CDR3 nucleotides: TGTGCCAGCAGTCAGGGGATTAAAGAGACCCAGTACTTC.

The genes are TRBV4-1 and TRBJ2-5; 8 positions agree with TRBD1. The germline V gene encodes CDR1 MGHRA and CDR2 YSYEKL. J was trimmed by 5 bases and V by 5 bases; bases with no gene match: 4. The CDR3 loop spans 13 amino acids. Here the CDR3 DNA reads TGCGCCAGCAGCGCAGGGGGCTGGGAGACCCAGTACTTC. This codes for CASSAGGWETQYF.

The chain recombines TRBV28 with TRBJ2-3; perhaps TRBD1 as D (5 bases). The V gene's germline CDR1 is MDHEN and CDR2 SYDVKM. The length of the CDR3 is 14 residues. Trimming removed 4 bases from V and 0 bases from J, with 8 bases in between. CDR3 in amino acids: CASSSTASTDTQYF. Written as DNA, the CDR3 is TGTGCCAGCAGTTCGACAGCTAGCACAGATACGCAGTATTTT.

The V call is TRBV7-9, the J call TRBJ1-5; 7 positions agree with TRBD1. Germline CDR1 is SEHNR and CDR2 is FQNEAQ (reference sequence). CDR3 length: 12 residues. With V trimmed by 5 bases and J by 12 bases, 7 bases remained unmatched. The CDR3 protein is CASSPRQGIQHF. Written as DNA, the CDR3 is TGTGCCAGCAGCCCGCGACAGGGAATCCAGCATTTT.

V and J are TRBV5-1 and TRBJ1-2; the D gene is possibly TRBD1 (5 bases). The CDR3 length is 15 residues. CDR1 and CDR2 (germline): SGHRS, YFSETQ. The V gene lost 0 bases and the J gene lost 4 bases, with 13 bases spanning the gap. The CDR3 here is CASSLEGQGGYGYTF. The CDR3 DNA reads as TGCGCCAGCAGCTTGGAGGGGCAGGGCGGCTATGGCTACACCTTC.

The chain employs TRBV2 and TRBJ1-5; 9 positions agree with TRBD1. The J segment lost 6 bases and the V segment lost 3 bases, leaving 9 bases of the junction unmatched. The CDR3 contains 16 residues. The germline V gene has CDR1 SNHLY and CDR2 FYNNEI. The CDR3 DNA follows: TGTGCCAGCAGTGACTCAGTACAGGGGGCTGGTCAGCCCCAGCATTTT. Translating it yields CASSDSVQGAGQPQHF.

V and J are TRBV4-2 and TRBJ2-5; TRBD2 might be the D (6 bases). The CDR3 is made up of 15 amino acids. Germline V gives CDR1 LGHNA, CDR2 YNFKEQ. V was pared by 4 bases and J by 1 base, with 13 bases between. The CDR3 coding sequence is TGTGCCAGCAGCCTTACTGCGGGGTCCCAAGAGACCCAGTACTTC. Translating it yields CASSLTAGSQETQYF.

Details on this clone: The sample has other DNA sequences that encode this CDR3 too. The CDR3 loop is CASSVDSSSYNEQFF. The CDR3 region has the DNA TGTGCCAGCAGCGTCGACTCAAGCTCCTACAATGAGCAGTTCTTC. This chain uses TRBV5-4 with TRBJ2-1; D is undetermined. The V end was cut by 4 bases, the J end by 0 bases, with 11 bases between. Germline CDR1 reads SGHNT; CDR2 reads YYREEE (reference sequence). There are 15 residues in the CDR3.

V gene TRBV6-6 combines with J gene TRBJ2-3; tentative D call: TRBD2 (6 bases). This CDR3 is built from 15 residues. V was trimmed by 0 bases and J by 1 base, leaving 8 bases between them. Germline V gives CDR1 MNHNY, CDR2 SVGAGI (reference sequence). The CDR3 DNA reads as TGTGCCAGCAGTTACTCCTCGGGGGGCACAGATACGCAGTATTTT. As protein: CASSYSSGGTDTQYF.

This chain uses TRBV5-6 with TRBJ1-4; weak D call: TRBD1 (6 bases). The CDR3 contains 17 residues. Germline CDR1 SGHDT, CDR2 YYEEEE. Trimming shortened V by 0 bases and J by 4 bases, and 16 bases separated the two germline ends. The CDR3 bases are TGTGCCAGCAGCTTGGCTGACCTCAGGGGTATTAATGAAAAACTGTTTTTT. It codes for CASSLADLRGINEKLFF.

The gene calls are TRBV28 and TRBJ1-1, with 8 bases aligning to TRBD1. The CDR3 consists of 18 residues. Losses at the gene ends were 4 bases for V and 1 base for J; bases not matched to a gene: 14. The germline gives CDR1 MDHEN, CDR2 SYDVKM. The CDR3 DNA reads as TGTGCCAGCAGTTCCCTCGGGACAGGCAGAATGAAGAACACTGAAGCTTTCTTT. The encoded protein is CASSSLGTGRMKNTEAFF.

Only one count was recorded for this clone. Compared with germline, one end of the junction differs, possibly owing to a read error. V is TRBV7-9 and J is TRBJ2-7; D gene uncertain. Germline V CDR1 and CDR2: SEHNR, FQNEAQ (reference sequence). The CDR3 covers 10 residues. CDR3 in DNA: TGTTCCAGCAGGTTCCCGGTGCAGTACTTC. Translated, it gives CSSRFPVQYF.

The chain joins TRBV19 to TRBJ2-2; 9 nucleotides match TRBD1. The CDR3 is 18 residues long. The trim removed 1 base at V and 4 bases at J, leaving 10 bases unmatched. Looked up from germline, CDR1 is LNHDA and CDR2 is SQIVND (reference sequence). The DNA of the CDR3 is TGTGCCAGTAGTATAGTCACTTTGACAGGGGGACGCACCGGGGAGCTGTTTTTT. Protein: CASSIVTLTGGRTGELFF.

CDR3 coding DNA: TGTGCCAGCAGCCAAGAACCTAGCGGGGTATCCTACGAGCAGTACTTC. Translating gives CASSQEPSGVSYEQYF. J is TRBJ2-7 and V is TRBV4-2, with 9 bases lining up with TRBD2. The V segment lost 0 bases and the J segment 1 base; nucleotides outside the gene matches: 4. The CDR3 extends over 16 amino acids. Germline V gene sequence: CDR1 LGHNA, CDR2 YNFKEQ.

J is TRBJ1-1 and V is TRBV15, with TRBD1 as a possible D gene (6 bases). V was clipped by 6 bases and J by 1 base, with 12 bases between them. CDR3 length equals 14 residues. Germline CDR1 and CDR2: LNHNV and YYDKDF (reference sequence). CDR3 nucleotides: TGTGCCACCAGACAGGGTTTAGGGAACACTGAAGCTTTCTTT. Protein sequence: CATRQGLGNTEAFF.

This clone was recorded a few times. This CDR3 reads CATNRGLNEKLFF. For the CDR3, the DNA is TGTGCCACCAACAGGGGCCTTAATGAAAAACTGTTTTTT. V gene TRBV28 combines with J gene TRBJ1-4; 7 bases agree with TRBD1. CDR1 is MDHEN and CDR2 is SYDVKM in the germline V gene. Trimming at V came to 10 bases and at J to 4 bases, leaving 6 bases not matched to a gene. This CDR3 region has 13 residues.

This chain connects TRBV10-2 to TRBJ2-2; D remains ambiguous. CDR1 WSHSY and CDR2 SAAADI come from the germline V gene. The CDR3 spans 14 residues. The V and J ends lost 3 bases and 0 bases respectively, with 5 bases between them. The CDR3 region is CASSDRTNTGELFF. The CDR3 DNA sequence: TGCGCCAGCAGTGACAGGACGAACACCGGGGAGCTGTTTTTT.

The chain employs TRBV5-1 and TRBJ1-3, with TRBD1 identical over 7 bases. The CDR3 contains 15 residues. Germline-derived CDR1 and CDR2 are SGHRS and YFSETQ. Trimming removed 0 bases from V and 4 bases from J; junction bases left unmatched: 4. The DNA for the CDR3 is TGCGCCAGCAGCTTGGCAACAGGGGCAGGAAACACCATATATTTT. Translated, it gives CASSLATGAGNTIYF. The complete variable domain, with remaining parts taken from reference TRBV5-1 and TRBJ1-3, reads KAGVTQTPRYLIKTRGQQVTLSCSPISGHRSVSWYQQTPGQGLQFLFEYFSETQRNKGNFPGRFSGRQFSNSRSEMNVSTLELGDSALYLCASSLATGAGNTIYFGEGSWLTVV.

This chain connects TRBV4-2 to TRBJ1-1, with D unclear. Per the germline V gene, CDR1 is LGHNA and CDR2 is YNFKEQ. Trimming removed 0 bases from V and 1 base from J, with 15 bases in between. This CDR3 region has 17 residues. CDR3: CASSQDLRQVPNTEAFF. In DNA form, the CDR3 reads TGTGCCAGCAGCCAAGATCTTCGGCAGGTGCCGAACACTGAAGCTTTCTTT.

The rearrangement joins TRBV9 to TRBJ2-5; D is undetermined. This CDR3 is built from 13 residues. Trimming removed 4 bases at V and 7 bases at J, with 14 bases between. Germline V gene data show CDR1 as SGDLS and CDR2 as YYNGEE. As DNA, the CDR3 is TGTGCCAGCAGCCTATCAGGATCAGGGACCCAGTACTTC. Translated: CASSLSGSGTQYF.

This clone occurred a few times. J is TRBJ1-5 and V is TRBV28, with 10 positions matching TRBD1. The J segment lost 8 bases and the V segment lost 5 bases, leaving 6 bases of the junction unmatched. The CDR3 runs to 14 residues. Per germline, CDR1 MDHEN and CDR2 SYDVKM. The CDR3 DNA reads TGTGCCAGCAGTATGACCGGGACAGGGGAGCCCCAGCATTTT. It encodes CASSMTGTGEPQHF.

The chain recombines TRBV5-6 with TRBJ1-2; 9 nucleotides align to TRBD1. Germline V lookup: CDR1 SGHDT, CDR2 YYEEEE. The CDR3 has 13 amino acids. V trimming: 3 bases; J trimming: 4 bases; junction bases outside the gene matches: 1. The chain's CDR3 is CASSSGQGYGYTF. The CDR3 nucleotides are TGTGCCAGCAGCTCGGGACAGGGCTATGGCTACACCTTC.

This sequence joins TRBV4-2 and TRBJ2-5, with 7 bases identical to TRBD1. Germline lookup yields CDR1 LGHNA and CDR2 YNFKEQ. The CDR3 runs 16 residues. V was pared by 1 base and J by 2 bases, with 7 bases of the junction left unmatched. The CDR3 loop is CASSQGPGTAQETQYF. The CDR3 bases are TGTGCCAGCAGCCAAGGCCCCGGGACAGCTCAAGAGACCCAGTACTTC.

This chain uses TRBV28 with TRBJ2-2; the match to TRBD2 covers 8 bases. The junction had 7 bases not matched to a gene; V was cut back by 6 bases and J by 4 bases. CDR1 is MDHEN, CDR2 SYDVKM, per germline. CDR3 length equals 15 residues. The CDR3 region has the DNA TGTGCCAGCAGGAGCGGGGGAGTACGCACCGGGGAGCTGTTTTTT. Its protein is CASRSGGVRTGELFF.

The rearrangement joins TRBV4-1 to TRBJ2-7; tentative D call: TRBD1 (7 bases). Looked up from germline, CDR1 is MGHRA and CDR2 is YSYEKL. V shed 0 bases and J shed 5 bases, with 11 bases lying between them. There are 14 residues in the CDR3. This CDR3 reads CASSQDQGGNEQYF. As DNA, the CDR3 is TGCGCCAGCAGCCAAGATCAGGGGGGCAACGAGCAGTACTTC.